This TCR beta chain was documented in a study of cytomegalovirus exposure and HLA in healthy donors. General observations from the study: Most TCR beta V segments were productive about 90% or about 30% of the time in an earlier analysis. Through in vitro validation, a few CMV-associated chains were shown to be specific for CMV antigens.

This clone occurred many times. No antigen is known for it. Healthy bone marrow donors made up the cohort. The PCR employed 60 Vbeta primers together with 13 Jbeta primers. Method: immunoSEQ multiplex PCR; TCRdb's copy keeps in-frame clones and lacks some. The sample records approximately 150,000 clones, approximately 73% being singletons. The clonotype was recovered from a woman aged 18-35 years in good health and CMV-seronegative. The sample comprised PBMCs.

Written as DNA, the CDR3 is TGTGCCAGCAGCTTCGGGAGAGCAACTAATGAAAAACTGTTTTTT. Translation gives CASSFGRATNEKLFF. The chain carries TRBV11-3 and TRBJ1-4; D is uncertain. V was trimmed by 3 bases and J by 0 bases, leaving 8 bases between them. CDR1 and CDR2 from the germline V gene are SGHNT and YENEEA. CDR3 length: 15 residues.